This is a list of T cell receptor beta chains from one sample in a study of regulatory T cells in long-lasting Graves disease. TCRdb itself ran the multiplex PCR reads through MiXCR, one entry per CDR3 protein. The sample holds 420,000 or so distinct CDR3 sequences, 23% seen once. Material: peripheral blood mononuclear cells (PBMCs), obtained when the disease was refractory, from a patient treated with antithyroid drugs. Receptors originate from a female donor with Graves disease. Both conserved end residues are trimmed from each CDR3.

V gene	CDR3 protein
TRBV12-3/TRBV12-4	ASSELAGPRNIQY
TRBV6-5	ASSYSTRTNYGYT
TRBV2	ASSQQGEISPLH
TRBV6-1	ASRGDTGTSGLYNEQF
TRBV7-2	ASTFASSVHGAGELF
TRBV19	ASSRDSPPYGYT
TRBV7-2	ASSSQRGPSYNEQF
TRBV29-1	SVEEGAF
TRBV20-1	SAEDSGYTEAF
TRBV14	ASSQDLRGTEQF
TRBV5-6	ASSSRTTLYEQY
TRBV11-1	ASSPPDRTEAF
TRBV5-1	ASSSTGTIGNEKLF
TRBV2	ASSAPGTGGIYGYT
TRBV2	ATQQGSFSNQPQH
TRBV19	ASSIMSRGFTEAF
TRBV20-1	SARDHGGTGELF
TRBV30	AWSSDSKDTEAF
TRBV20-1	SASEVIGNQPQH
TRBV3-1	ASSQAGSSGANTGELF
TRBV24-1	ATSDESIGTSGNTGELF
TRBV7-2	ASTLPWTHQQETQY
TRBV11-2	ASSLVVTNYEQY
TRBV15	ATSREDRAGTEAF
TRBV11-2	ASSLGTAYNEQF
TRBV29-1	SASGGETQY